These 30 T cell receptor beta chains were sequenced from one sample in a study of CD8 T cells in ankylosing spondylitis. Study-wide results and caveats: A TCR beta motif of eight highly homologous variants appeared characteristic of ankylosing spondylitis blood.

Antigens for these TCRs are unknown. TCRdb fed the 5' RACE reads into MiXCR, producing one record per CDR3 protein. The sample lists some 700,000 distinct CDR3 sequences; 15% to 20% were seen once. Source material: blood, either unsorted or a sorted T cell fraction (not recorded which). The receptors derive from a male donor with ankylosing spondylitis.

Many counts were recorded for this clonotype. This chain connects TRBV5-1 to TRBJ1-2, with 8 nucleotides matching TRBD1. The CDR3 consists of 16 residues. Germline V gene data show CDR1 as SGHRS and CDR2 as YFSETQ. After removal of 0 bases from V and 5 bases from J, the junction contained 9 bases not matched to a gene. This chain's CDR3 is CASSLEVETGEYGYTF. For the CDR3, the DNA is TGCGCCAGCAGCTTGGAGGTCGAGACAGGGGAGTATGGCTACACCTTC.

The chain employs TRBV5-1 and TRBJ2-1; TRBD1 or TRBD2 may be the D gene (7 bases each). V was trimmed by 5 bases and J by 1 base, leaving 19 bases between them. This CDR3 has 17 amino acids. Germline loops: CDR1 SGHRS, CDR2 YFSETQ. CDR3 sequence reads: CASSQTGWGGSYNEQFF. In nucleotides, the CDR3 is TGCGCCAGCAGTCAGACAGGGTGGGGGGGATCCTACAATGAGCAGTTCTTC.

This chain connects TRBV29-1 to TRBJ2-7, with unresolved D. V shed 1 base and J shed 6 bases, with 10 bases lying between them. This CDR3 has 12 amino acids. Germline CDR1 reads SQVTM; CDR2 reads ANQGSEA. CDR3 nucleotide sequence: TGCAGCGTTGAAGCGATCGATGGCGAGCAGTACTTC. This gives the protein CSVEAIDGEQYF.

This clonotype was detected only a few times. V usage is TRBV29-1 and J usage is TRBJ2-7; D possibly corresponds to TRBD1 (5 bases). V was pared by 1 base and J by 2 bases, with 12 bases between. The germline V gene has CDR1 SQVTM and CDR2 ANQGSEA. The CDR3 runs 14 residues. The CDR3 loop reads CSVEGTGSTYEQYF. In DNA, the CDR3 is TGCAGCGTTGAAGGTACAGGTTCTACCTACGAGCAGTACTTC.

This clonotype has more than one count but fewer than ten. The rearrangement joins TRBV5-1 to TRBJ2-5, with 9 nucleotides matching TRBD1. V was pared by 0 bases and J by 5 bases, with 8 bases of the junction left unmatched. Germline CDR1 is SGHRS and CDR2 is YFSETQ. The CDR3 sequence is 16 residues long. The CDR3: CASSLEGQGPVETQYF. In nucleotides, the CDR3 is TGCGCCAGCAGCTTGGAAGGACAGGGGCCCGTCGAGACCCAGTACTTC.

The V and J genes are TRBV6-5 and TRBJ1-2; 10 bases match TRBD1. The CDR3 length is 15 residues. V was pared by 2 bases and J by 2 bases, with 2 bases of the junction left unmatched. Germline assignment: CDR1 MNHEY and CDR2 SVGAGI. As DNA, the CDR3 is TGTGCCAGCAGTTACCCGGGACAGGGGAACTATGGCTACACCTTC. Protein sequence: CASSYPGQGNYGYTF.

This chain links TRBV2 with TRBJ2-3; no reliable D call. V shed 2 bases and J shed 1 base, with 10 bases lying between them. CDR1 is SNHLY, CDR2 FYNNEI, per germline. The CDR3 extends over 15 amino acids. The CDR3 DNA reads TGTGCCAGCAGTGAACGTTTCCAGGGCACAGATACGCAGTATTTT. It encodes CASSERFQGTDTQYF.

The J gene is TRBJ2-7, the V gene TRBV5-1; 7 bases are shared with TRBD1. The CDR3 spans 15 residues. CDR1 is SGHRS, CDR2 YFSETQ, per germline. V was pared by 0 bases and J by 3 bases, with 6 bases of the junction left unmatched. The CDR3 DNA sequence: TGCGCCAGCAGCTTGGTAGGGGGCAGCCTCTACGAGCAGTACTTC. Its protein product is CASSLVGGSLYEQYF.

The chain has TRBV7-9 and TRBJ2-1; 8 bases are a match to TRBD2. This CDR3 is 12 amino acids long. Looked up from germline, CDR1 is SEHNR and CDR2 is FQNEAQ (reference sequence). V was clipped by 5 bases and J by 8 bases; unmatched bases: 2. CDR3 region: CASSHSGDEQFF. CDR3 sequence (DNA): TGTGCCAGCAGCCATAGCGGGGATGAGCAGTTCTTC.

V usage is TRBV29-1 and J usage is TRBJ1-2; D gene ambiguous. The germline V gene encodes CDR1 SQVTM and CDR2 ANQGSEA. V lost 7 bases and J 5 bases, leaving 17 bases between the germline ends. The CDR3 spans 13 residues. CDR3 DNA: TGCAGCGACACCCGGCGTGCAGTTTATGGCTACACCTTC. Its translation is CSDTRRAVYGYTF.

The chain couples TRBV12-3 or TRBV12-4 to TRBJ2-2; TRBD2 matches 12 bases. J gave up 3 bases and V 7 bases, and 6 bases lay outside the gene matches. This CDR3 comprises 16 residues. CDR3 region: CASTSSGRADTGELFF. CDR3 coding DNA: TGTGCCAGCACCTCTAGCGGGAGGGCCGACACCGGGGAGCTGTTTTTT.

The genes are TRBV7-9 and TRBJ2-2, with 7 positions matching TRBD1. Germline CDR1 and CDR2: SEHNR and FQNEAQ (reference sequence). The CDR3 spans 16 residues. Trimming cost V 4 bases and J 4 bases; bases outside gene matches: 9. CDR3 coding DNA: TGTGCCAGCAGCTCCGCCAGACAGGGCTCCACCGGGGAGCTGTTTTTT. Amino acids: CASSSARQGSTGELFF.

This chain uses TRBV28 with TRBJ2-7; D gene ambiguous. There are 12 residues in the CDR3. Germline V CDR1 and CDR2: MDHEN, SYDVKM. V was trimmed by 2 bases and J by 7 bases, leaving 9 bases between them. Written as DNA, the CDR3 is TGTGCCAGCAGTTTAATAACTAATGAGCAGTACTTC. Amino acid sequence: CASSLITNEQYF. Variable domain in full (rest from reference TRBV28 and TRBJ2-7): DVKVTQSSRYLVKRTGEKVFLECVQDMDHENMFWYRQDPGLGLRLIYFSYDVKMKEKGDIPEGYSVSREKKERFSLILESASTNQTSMYLCASSLITNEQYFGPGTRLTVT.

V is TRBV4-3 and J is TRBJ2-7; maybe TRBD2 (6 bases). The CDR3 is made up of 15 amino acids. Between the trimmed V and J ends, which lost 4 bases and 4 bases, there was a span of 17 bases. Germline V gene data show CDR1 as LGHNA and CDR2 as YSLEER. The CDR3 DNA reads as TGCGCCAGCAGCCTCGTCGGGGGACTGGGATACGAGCAGTACTTC. It codes for CASSLVGGLGYEQYF.

The chain links TRBV5-1 to TRBJ2-5; 9 nucleotides line up with TRBD1. The CDR3 is made up of 13 amino acids. Per the germline V gene, CDR1 is SGHRS and CDR2 is YFSETQ. Trimming cost V 6 bases and J 1 base; bases outside gene matches: 1. The CDR3 DNA reads as TGCGCCAGCATGGGACAGGGCCAAGAGACCCAGTACTTC. Translating gives CASMGQGQETQYF.

This chain links TRBV7-9 with TRBJ2-1; 7 bases align to TRBD1. V shed 3 bases, J shed 7 bases, and the junction held 9 bases outside the gene matches. CDR3 length equals 15 residues. The germline CDR1 and CDR2 sequences are SEHNR and FQNEAQ (reference sequence). CDR3 amino acids: CASSFEGGSTNEQFF. In DNA form, the CDR3 reads TGTGCCAGCAGCTTCGAAGGGGGCTCTACAAATGAGCAGTTCTTC.

This clonotype was seen many times. The chain has TRBV20-1 and TRBJ2-7; D call uncertain. The CDR3 covers 13 residues. V dropped 2 bases and J dropped 0 bases, with 8 bases sitting between them. Germline CDR1 reads DFQATT; CDR2 reads SNEGSKA (reference sequence). CDR3 sequence reads: CSARPRSSYEQYF. CDR3 nucleotides: TGCAGTGCTAGACCCCGGAGCTCCTACGAGCAGTACTTC.

In its sample, this clonotype was seen a few times. The chain carries TRBV7-9 and TRBJ1-2, with no clear D. The ends were cut back, 1 base at V and 4 bases at J, with 13 bases in the middle. The CDR3 runs 15 residues. CDR1 SEHNR and CDR2 FQNEAQ come from the germline V gene (reference sequence). The CDR3 nucleotides read TGTGCCAGCAGCTTAGTCGGGGAAACCCTCTATGGCTACACCTTC. Amino acids: CASSLVGETLYGYTF. Filled out from reference TRBV7-9 and TRBJ1-2, the complete variable domain reads DTGVSQNPRHKITKRGQNVTFRCDPISEHNRLYWYRQTLGQGPEFLTYFQNEAQLEKSRLLSDRFSAERPKGSFSTLEIQRTEQGDSAMYLCASSLVGETLYGYTFGSGTRLTVV.

V usage is TRBV12-3 or TRBV12-4 and J usage is TRBJ2-1; 7 nucleotides match TRBD2. V dropped 6 bases and J dropped 10; count of bases not matched to a gene: 9. The CDR3 covers 13 residues. DNA for the CDR3: TGTGCCAGCAGCCGGGGGAGGGGAGTCGAGCAGTTCTTC. This encodes CASSRGRGVEQFF.

This clonotype was observed a few times. The chain is built from TRBV27 and TRBJ1-6, with a tentative D call TRBD1 (5 bases). CDR3 length: 14 amino acids. The ends were cut back, 9 bases at V and 6 bases at J, with 15 bases in the middle. From germline, CDR1 is MNHEY and CDR2 SMNVEV (reference sequence). The CDR3 sequence is CASWQGGLNSPLHF. The CDR3 coding sequence is TGTGCCAGTTGGCAGGGTGGCCTTAATTCACCCCTCCACTTT.

The chain has TRBV28 and TRBJ2-7; 7 bases map to TRBD2. The CDR3 is made up of 14 amino acids. Germline CDR1 reads MDHEN; CDR2 reads SYDVKM. V dropped 2 bases and J dropped 4; count of bases not matched to a gene: 5. CDR3 amino acids: CASSLVAGLYEQYF. Here the CDR3 DNA reads TGTGCCAGCAGTTTAGTAGCGGGTCTATACGAGCAGTACTTC.

The chain joins TRBV4-3 to TRBJ2-7; 9 bases agree with TRBD1. Germline lookup yields CDR1 LGHNA and CDR2 YSLEER. This CDR3 is built from 15 residues. The junction had 7 bases not matched to a gene; V was cut back by 5 bases and J by 2 bases. CDR3 protein: CASSVGQGYPYEQYF. Here the CDR3 DNA reads TGCGCCAGCAGCGTAGGACAGGGGTACCCCTACGAGCAGTACTTC.

This chain links TRBV6-1 with TRBJ1-3; D perhaps matches TRBD1 (6 bases). V was clipped by 4 bases and J by 2 bases, with 15 bases between them. The CDR3 sequence is 16 residues long. The germline V gene encodes CDR1 MNHNS and CDR2 SASEGT. The DNA of the CDR3 is TGTGCCAGCAGTGGAGGGACACTGACCGCTGGAAACACCATATATTTT. Amino acids: CASSGGTLTAGNTIYF.

The chain couples TRBV7-8 to TRBJ2-1; tentative D call: TRBD1 (6 bases). The germline gives CDR1 SGHVS, CDR2 FQNEAQ. The CDR3 totals 18 residues. V lost 4 bases and J lost 3, with 22 bases in between. This chain's CDR3 is CASSSNALQGTSYNEQFF. The CDR3 DNA is TGTGCCAGCAGCTCCAACGCACTACAGGGCACCAGCTACAATGAGCAGTTCTTC.

The chain links TRBV5-1 to TRBJ2-1; 11 bases match TRBD2. The junction had 9 bases not matched to a gene; V was cut back by 4 bases and J by 6 bases. This CDR3 contains 16 residues. Germline V lookup: CDR1 SGHRS, CDR2 YFSETQ. In DNA, the CDR3 is TGCGCCAGCAGCGGGGGACTAGCGGCCCTCTTCAATGAGCAGTTCTTC. Translated, it gives CASSGGLAALFNEQFF.

The V and J genes are TRBV20-1 and TRBJ2-7; TRBD2 matches 16 bases. CDR1 is DFQATT, CDR2 SNEGSKA, per germline (reference sequence). Unmatched junction bases numbered 4, after V lost 6 bases and J lost 2 bases. This CDR3 has 15 amino acids. The CDR3 sequence: CSASGLAGGTYEQYF. For the CDR3, the DNA is TGCAGTGCCTCGGGACTAGCGGGAGGGACCTACGAGCAGTACTTC.

The table lists this clonotype with a few counts. CDR3 amino acids: CASSQDHGDTQYF. Written as DNA, the CDR3 is TGTGCCAGCAGCCAAGATCATGGAGATACGCAGTATTTT. The chain has TRBV3-1 and TRBJ2-3; the D is unclear. The CDR3 is made up of 13 amino acids. Germline CDR1 reads LGHDT; CDR2 reads YNNKEL (reference sequence). V lost 0 bases and J lost 5, with 6 bases in between.

The rearrangement uses TRBV5-4 and TRBJ2-3, with 16 bases identical to TRBD2. Germline assignment: CDR1 SGHNT and CDR2 YYREEE (reference sequence). The CDR3 runs 21 residues. Trimming removed 0 bases from V and 0 bases from J; junction bases left unmatched: 10. The CDR3 sequence is CASSLAEGLAGGPGSTDTQYF. The DNA for the CDR3 is TGTGCCAGCAGCTTGGCCGAGGGACTAGCGGGAGGGCCGGGAAGCACAGATACGCAGTATTTT.

This chain joins TRBV18 and TRBJ2-1, with TRBD2 identical over 9 bases. V was pared by 0 bases and J by 10 bases, with 13 bases of the junction left unmatched. The CDR3 consists of 17 residues. The germline CDR1 and CDR2 sequences are KGHSH and LQKENI. CDR3 nucleotide sequence: TGTGCCAGCTCACCACCCCATCGGTGGCGGGGGGGAGAGGAGCAGTTCTTC. Amino acids: CASSPPHRWRGGEEQFF.

This clonotype came up a few times. The J gene is TRBJ2-7, the V gene TRBV28; D might be TRBD1 (5 bases). Trimming took 7 bases from V and 2 from J, leaving 15 bases between them. This CDR3 spans 14 amino acids. Germline CDR1 reads MDHEN; CDR2 reads SYDVKM. The CDR3 reads CASTSAQGAYEQYF. CDR3 bases: TGTGCCAGCACTAGTGCGCAGGGCGCCTACGAGCAGTACTTC.